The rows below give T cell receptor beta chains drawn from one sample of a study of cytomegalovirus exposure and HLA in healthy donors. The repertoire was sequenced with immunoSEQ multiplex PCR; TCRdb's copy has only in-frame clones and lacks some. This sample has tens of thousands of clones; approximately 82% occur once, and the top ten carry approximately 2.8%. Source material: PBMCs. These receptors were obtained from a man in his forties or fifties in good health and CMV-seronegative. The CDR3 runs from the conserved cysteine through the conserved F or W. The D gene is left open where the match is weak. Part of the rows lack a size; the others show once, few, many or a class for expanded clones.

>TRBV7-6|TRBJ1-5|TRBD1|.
CASSLGDRNQPQHF
TGTGCCAGCAGCTTGGGGGACAGAAATCAGCCCCAGCATTTT
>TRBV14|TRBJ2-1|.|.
CASSLVAGSYNEQFF
TGTGCCAGCAGCCTTGTGGCGGGGTCTTACAATGAGCAGTTCTTC
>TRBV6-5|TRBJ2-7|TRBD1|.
CASSYAIQGSYEQYF
TGTGCCAGCAGTTACGCGATACAGGGGTCCTACGAGCAGTACTTC
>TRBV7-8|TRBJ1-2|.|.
CASSSNWEDGYTF
TGTGCCAGCAGCTCTAATTGGGAGGATGGCTACACCTTC
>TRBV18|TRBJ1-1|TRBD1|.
CASSPRTGQVNTEAFF
TGTGCCAGCTCACCAAGGACAGGGCAAGTGAACACTGAAGCTTTCTTT
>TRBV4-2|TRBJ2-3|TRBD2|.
CASSTTSGLAVQYF
TGTGCCAGCAGCACGACCTCCGGACTAGCGGTACAGTATTTT
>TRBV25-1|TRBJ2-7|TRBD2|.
CASSDPGTTSYEQYF
TGTGCCAGCAGTGACCCCGGGACTACCTCCTACGAGCAGTACTTC
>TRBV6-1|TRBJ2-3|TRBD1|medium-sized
CASSQGQGADTQYF
TGTGCCAGCAGTCAAGGACAGGGCGCAGATACGCAGTATTTT
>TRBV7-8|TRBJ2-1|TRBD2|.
CASSASSGGAFEQFF
TGTGCCAGCAGCGCGTCTAGCGGGGGGGCCTTTGAGCAGTTCTTC
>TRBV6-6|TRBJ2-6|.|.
CATSLSGANVLTF
TGTGCCACCTCCTTATCTGGGGCCAACGTCCTGACTTTC
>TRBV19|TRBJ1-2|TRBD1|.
CASSRQGINYGYTF
TGTGCCAGTAGTAGACAGGGGATTAACTATGGCTACACCTTC
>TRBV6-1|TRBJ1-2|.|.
CASSDYSTRGYTF
TGTGCCAGCAGTGACTACTCTACCCGGGGCTACACCTTC
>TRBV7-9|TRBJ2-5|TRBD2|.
CASSPKGRGHQETQYF
TGTGCCAGCAGCCCCAAAGGGAGGGGTCACCAAGAGACCCAGTACTTC
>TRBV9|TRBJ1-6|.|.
CASSVVAVGSPLHF
TGTGCCAGCAGCGTAGTGGCGGTCGGGTCACCCCTCCACTTT
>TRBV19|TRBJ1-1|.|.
CASSITLNTEAFF
TGTGCCAGTAGTATTACTTTGAACACTGAAGCTTTCTTT
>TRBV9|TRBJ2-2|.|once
CASSVKGEQYTGELFF
TGTGCCAGCAGCGTTAAAGGGGAACAATACACCGGGGAGCTGTTTTTT
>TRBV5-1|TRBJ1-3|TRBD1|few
CASSLDRGKNTIYF
TGCGCCAGCAGCTTGGACAGGGGAAAAAACACCATATATTTT
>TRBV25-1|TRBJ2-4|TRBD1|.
CASSGTGGVNIQYF
TGTGCCAGCAGTGGGACAGGGGGGGTCAACATTCAGTACTTC
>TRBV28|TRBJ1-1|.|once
CASRALPGSNTEAFF
TGTGCCAGCAGGGCCTTGCCAGGCTCGAACACTGAAGCTTTCTTT
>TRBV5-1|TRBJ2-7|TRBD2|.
CASSSFKRGPSYEQYF
TGCGCCAGCAGCTCCTTTAAGCGGGGTCCTTCCTACGAGCAGTACTTC
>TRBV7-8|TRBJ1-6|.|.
CASSGARSEWSPLHF
TGTGCCAGCTCAGGGGCCCGGTCCGAATGGTCACCCCTCCACTTT
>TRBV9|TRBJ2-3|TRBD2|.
CASSVSGGGGDTQYF
TGTGCCAGCAGCGTTAGCGGGGGAGGTGGAGATACGCAGTATTTT
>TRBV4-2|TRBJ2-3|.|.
CASSLHQGNTDTQYF
TGTGCCAGCAGCCTCCACCAGGGGAACACAGATACGCAGTATTTT
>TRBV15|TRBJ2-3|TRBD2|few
CATQGGRGASTQYF
TGTGCCACCCAAGGGGGGCGGGGGGCTTCTACGCAGTATTTT
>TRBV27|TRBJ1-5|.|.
CASSPHRALAGDQPQHF
TGTGCCAGCAGTCCACACAGGGCGCTAGCGGGGGATCAGCCCCAGCATTTT
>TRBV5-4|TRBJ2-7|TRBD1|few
CASSATRDSYEQYF
TGTGCCAGCAGCGCAACCCGGGACAGCTACGAGCAGTACTTC
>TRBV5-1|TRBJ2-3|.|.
CASSLGADTQYF
TGCGCCAGCAGCTTGGGAGCAGATACGCAGTATTTT
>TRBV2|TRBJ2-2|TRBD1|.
CASSEHQGAVLAGELFF
TGTGCCAGCAGTGAACACCAGGGGGCGGTTTTAGCCGGGGAGCTGTTTTTT
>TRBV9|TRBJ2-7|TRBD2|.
CASSVGGGFYEQYF
TGTGCCAGCAGCGTCGGGGGGGGATTCTACGAGCAGTACTTC
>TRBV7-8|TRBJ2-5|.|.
CASSRDRETQYF
TGTGCCAGCAGCCGAGATCGTGAGACCCAGTACTTC
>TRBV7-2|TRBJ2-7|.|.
CASIRRLEGSGEQYF
TGTGCCAGCATAAGGCGTTTGGAGGGGTCTGGCGAGCAGTACTTC
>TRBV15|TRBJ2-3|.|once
CATSRGGAHTDTQYF
TGTGCCACCAGCAGAGGTGGGGCCCACACAGATACGCAGTATTTT
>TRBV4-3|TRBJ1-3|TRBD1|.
CASSQGQGSGNTIYF
TGCGCCAGCAGCCAAGGACAGGGCTCTGGAAACACCATATATTTT
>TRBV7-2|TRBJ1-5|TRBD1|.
CASSLQTGQGSQPQHF
TGTGCCAGCAGCTTGCAGACGGGACAGGGGAGTCAGCCCCAGCATTTT
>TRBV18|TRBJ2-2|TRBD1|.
CASSPPMTGAGTGELFF
TGTGCCAGCTCACCACCGATGACAGGGGCGGGCACCGGGGAGCTGTTTTTT
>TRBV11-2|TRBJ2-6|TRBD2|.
CASSERGGRGANVLTF
TGTGCCAGCAGCGAGCGGGGGGGCCGCGGGGCCAACGTCCTGACTTTC
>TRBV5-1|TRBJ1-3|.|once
CASAVRGVENTIYF
TGCGCCAGCGCCGTCCGGGGAGTGGAAAACACCATATATTTT
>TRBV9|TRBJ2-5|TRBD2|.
CASSVGASGGAGETQYF
TGTGCCAGCAGCGTAGGCGCTAGCGGGGGGGCCGGGGAGACCCAGTACTTC
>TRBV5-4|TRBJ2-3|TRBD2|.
CASSLGRTSATDTQYF
TGTGCCAGCAGCTTGGGTCGGACTAGCGCTACAGATACGCAGTATTTT
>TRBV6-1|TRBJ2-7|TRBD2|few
CASSPGTSGGYEQYF
TGTGCCAGCAGTCCTGGAACTAGCGGGGGTTACGAGCAGTACTTC
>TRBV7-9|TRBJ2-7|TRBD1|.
CASSPGTGTYEQYF
TGTGCCAGCAGCCCCGGGACAGGGACCTACGAGCAGTACTTC
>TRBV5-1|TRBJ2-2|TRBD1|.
CASSLEGARTGELFF
TGCGCCAGCAGCTTGGAGGGGGCGCGCACCGGGGAGCTGTTTTTT
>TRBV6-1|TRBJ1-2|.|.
CASSGLTGSPYGYTF
TGTGCCAGCAGTGGGCTGACAGGATCACCTTATGGCTACACCTTC
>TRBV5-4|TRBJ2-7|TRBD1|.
CASSFNRGVGKQYF
TGTGCCAGCAGCTTCAACAGGGGAGTTGGGAAGCAGTACTTC
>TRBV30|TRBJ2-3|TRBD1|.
CAWSTGAGTDTQYF
TGTGCCTGGTCGACAGGGGCTGGCACAGATACGCAGTATTTT
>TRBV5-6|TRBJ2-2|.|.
CASSSPSRAGELFF
TGTGCCAGCAGCTCGCCAAGCAGGGCCGGGGAGCTGTTTTTT
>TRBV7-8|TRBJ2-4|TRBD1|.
CASSLAGTGPLKNIQYF
TGTGCCAGCAGCTTAGCTGGGACAGGGCCCTTAAAAAACATTCAGTACTTC
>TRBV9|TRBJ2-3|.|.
CASSASGSWGTDTQYF
TGTGCCAGCAGCGCCTCCGGTAGCTGGGGCACAGATACGCAGTATTTT
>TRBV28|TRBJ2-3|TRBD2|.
CASARGGDPGLASQYF
TGTGCCAGCGCCAGGGGCGGAGATCCGGGACTAGCGTCGCAGTATTTT
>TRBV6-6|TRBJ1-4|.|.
CASSYSQANNEKLFF
TGTGCCAGCAGTTACAGCCAGGCAAATAATGAAAAACTGTTTTTT
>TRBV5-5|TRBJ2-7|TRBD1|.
CASSLEDRVIYEQYF
TGTGCCAGCAGCTTGGAGGACAGGGTGATCTACGAGCAGTACTTC
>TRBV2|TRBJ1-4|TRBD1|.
CASSGGQGAESTNEKLFF
TGTGCCAGCAGTGGGGGACAGGGGGCTGAATCAACTAATGAAAAACTGTTTTTT
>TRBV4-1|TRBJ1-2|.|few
CASSQELTGNYGYTF
TGCGCCAGCAGCCAAGAACTCACGGGAAACTATGGCTACACCTTC
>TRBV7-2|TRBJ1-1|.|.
CASSLGVELEAFF
TGTGCCAGCAGCTTAGGAGTGGAGCTGGAAGCTTTCTTT